Presented here are 31 T cell receptor beta chains from one specimen sequenced in a study of T cells in Graves' hyperthyroidism and ophthalmopathy. Researchers amplified the TCR beta CDR3 regions from RNA transcripts. TCR CDR3 regions were first amplified by RT-PCR with HTBI primers. TCRdb passed the multiplex PCR reads through MiXCR, listing each CDR3 protein once. This sample carries 750,000 to 950,000 distinct CDR3 sequences, 38% of them seen once, and the ten largest clones take approximately 8.7%. Specimen: blood. The receptors stem from a young man with Graves' hyperthyroidism.

This clonotype has just a few counts. This rearrangement joins TRBV7-3 to TRBJ2-7, with D maybe TRBD2 (5 bases). The germline V gene encodes CDR1 SGHTA and CDR2 FQGTGA. CDR3 length equals 15 residues. Trimming pared 3 bases from V and 1 base from J, leaving 13 bases between. The CDR3 DNA reads as TGTGCCAGCAGCTTTCCTAGCCCAAATTCCTACGAGCAGTACTTC. Its protein is CASSFPSPNSYEQYF.

This clonotype was observed a handful of times. The J gene is TRBJ2-7, the V gene TRBV5-1; D remains unclear. Trimming pared 2 bases from V and 4 bases from J, leaving 13 bases between. The germline CDR1 and CDR2 sequences are SGHRS and YFSETQ. The CDR3 has 14 amino acids. The CDR3 sequence: CASSFRSFGYEQYF. For the CDR3, the DNA is TGCGCCAGCAGCTTCAGATCCTTTGGGTACGAGCAGTACTTC.

This clonotype has a handful of counts. The chain couples TRBV11-2 to TRBJ2-7; D uncertain. The germline gives CDR1 SGHAT, CDR2 FQNNGV. Trimming took 5 bases from V and 3 from J, leaving 11 bases between them. This CDR3 spans 13 amino acids. CDR3 residues: CASSRQLDYEQYF. The CDR3 bases are TGTGCCAGCAGCCGACAATTAGACTACGAGCAGTACTTC.

As for this clonotype: This may arise from a read error, as a much more abundant clone is one base away. V and J are TRBV25-1 and TRBJ2-7; no clear D. The CDR3 extends over 12 amino acids. Per the germline V gene, CDR1 is MGHDK and CDR2 is SYGVNS. This CDR3 is CPSSEFPYEQYF. CDR3 DNA sequence: TGTCCCAGCAGTGAATTCCCTTACGAGCAGTACTTC.

The rearrangement uses TRBV5-1 and TRBJ1-3; a weak D match, TRBD1 (5 bases). The germline CDR1 and CDR2 sequences are SGHRS and YFSETQ. This CDR3 contains 15 residues. V shed 3 bases and J shed 0 bases, with 10 bases lying between them. The chain's CDR3 is CASSSGPSSGNTIYF. The CDR3 region has the DNA TGCGCCAGCAGCTCGGGACCGTCCTCTGGAAACACCATATATTTT.

Comment on this clonotype: In this CDR3 the conserved last residue, phenylalanine or tryptophan, is missing, so a read error is likely. The rearrangement uses TRBV7-2 and TRBJ2-7; D gene uncertain. Trimming cost V 1 base and J 3 bases, with 10 bases left between them. Germline V gene lookup returns CDR1 SGHTA and CDR2 FQGNSA. The CDR3 runs 14 residues. The CDR3, as DNA: TGTGCCAGCAGCTTAGTTGGGGAAAACTACGAGCAGTACTCC. This encodes CASSLVGENYEQYS.

The V and J genes are TRBV6-5 and TRBJ1-5, with TRBD1 matching over 8 bases. The CDR3 sequence is 15 residues long. In germline, CDR1 is MNHEY, CDR2 SVGAGI. V shed 4 bases, J shed 6 bases, and the junction held 8 bases outside the gene matches. The CDR3, as DNA: TGTGCCAGCAGTTTGTACAGGGGGGGGTCTCAGCCCCAGCATTTT. It codes for CASSLYRGGSQPQHF.

The chain recombines TRBV5-1 with TRBJ1-3; a possible D gene is TRBD1 (5 bases). The germline CDR1 and CDR2 sequences are SGHRS and YFSETQ. The CDR3 spans 15 residues. Trimming took off 4 bases at V and 5 bases at J, with 16 bases between the two ends. DNA for the CDR3: TGCGCCAGCAGCCCGGACAAGTACCAAAGAAACACCATATATTTT. Translating gives CASSPDKYQRNTIYF.

This clonotype was seen at least ten times. V gene TRBV10-3 combines with J gene TRBJ2-7; D possibly corresponds to TRBD2 (6 bases). Germline lookup yields CDR1 ENHRY and CDR2 SYGVKD. Deletions cut 2 bases from V and 4 bases from J, with 12 bases between. The CDR3 spans 14 residues. In nucleotides, the CDR3 is TGTGCCATCAGTGAGACCGGGAGTGGGTACGAGCAGTACTTC. As protein: CAISETGSGYEQYF.

In this sample, this clonotype turned up a few times. V is TRBV7-2 and J is TRBJ1-2, with no clear D. The ends were cut back, 1 base at V and 4 bases at J, with 10 bases in the middle. The CDR3 sequence is 14 residues long. Germline V gene data show CDR1 as SGHTA and CDR2 as FQGNSA. In DNA, the CDR3 is TGTGCCAGCAGCTTAGGTGGGCAGACCTATGGCTACACCTTC. Translating it yields CASSLGGQTYGYTF.

The rearrangement joins TRBV6-5 to TRBJ1-4; D call uncertain. V was cut by 6 bases and J by 8 bases, with 10 bases left in between. The CDR3 has 12 amino acids. CDR1 and CDR2 from the germline V gene are MNHEY and SVGAGI. The CDR3 nucleotides read TGTGCCAGCAGCTTCAACCAGGAAAAACTGTTTTTT. The encoded protein is CASSFNQEKLFF.

Of note for this clonotype: At one of its ends the junction is not consistent with the germline gene, which may arise from a read error. V and J are TRBV9 and TRBJ2-2; D is ambiguous. The germline V gene has CDR1 SGDLS and CDR2 YYNGEE. The CDR3 is 13 residues long. The CDR3 spells CAGSVSLSGELFF. The CDR3 region has the DNA TGTGCCGGCAGCGTTTCTCTGTCCGGGGAGCTGTTTTTT.

The sample holds many counts of this clonotype. V usage is TRBV29-1 and J usage is TRBJ1-1; D is uncertain. V was trimmed by 0 bases and J by 1 base, leaving 9 bases between them. From germline, CDR1 is SQVTM and CDR2 ANQGSEA. The CDR3 has 14 amino acids. The CDR3 nucleotides are TGCAGCGTTGAAGATGATGGCAGGAACACTGAAGCTTTCTTT. It codes for CSVEDDGRNTEAFF.

The chain has TRBV11-1 and TRBJ2-5; either TRBD1 or TRBD2 may fit D (5 bases each). CDR3 length: 14 residues. The V gene lost 4 bases and the J gene lost 1 base, with 10 bases spanning the gap. Per the germline V gene, CDR1 is SGHAT and CDR2 is FQDESV (reference sequence). CDR3 in DNA: TGTGCCAGCAGCTGGCAGGGACCCCAAGAGACCCAGTACTTC. Its translation: CASSWQGPQETQYF.

The chain links TRBV29-1 to TRBJ1-1; D call uncertain. This CDR3 spans 14 amino acids. Germline CDR1 is SQVTM and CDR2 is ANQGSEA. Between the trimmed V and J ends, which lost 4 bases and 3 bases, there was a span of 15 bases. The CDR3 region has the DNA TGCAGCGTTGGCTGGGCGGGTGCCGACACTGAAGCTTTCTTT. Translated: CSVGWAGADTEAFF.

A remark on this clonotype: A much larger clone sits a single nucleotide away, making a read error possible. Here the CDR3 omits its conserved ending phenylalanine or tryptophan, so a read error is the likely source. The V gene is TRBV14, the J gene TRBJ1-5; D gene unclear. The CDR3 sequence is 13 residues long. V dropped 1 base and J dropped 5 bases, with 6 bases sitting between them. Germline V gene data show CDR1 as SGHDN and CDR2 as FVKESK. In DNA form, the CDR3 reads TGTGCCAGCAGCCAAGGTTTGTATCAGCCCCAGCATTCT. It specifies CASSQGLYQPQHS.

J is TRBJ1-1 and V is TRBV4-1, with D possibly matching TRBD1 (5 bases). CDR3 length: 14 residues. Germline-derived CDR1 and CDR2 are MGHRA and YSYEKL. V dropped 6 bases and J dropped 3 bases, with 14 bases sitting between them. Written as DNA, the CDR3 is TGCGCCAGCAGGGGGCCTTTGCGGGACACTGAAGCTTTCTTT. It translates to CASRGPLRDTEAFF.

In this sample, this clonotype turned up many times. V and J are TRBV29-1 and TRBJ2-7; 11 positions match TRBD1. Germline trimming cut 6 bases from V and 6 bases from J; bases unmatched to any gene: 7. The germline CDR1 and CDR2 sequences are SQVTM and ANQGSEA. CDR3 length: 13 amino acids. The CDR3 DNA reads as TGCAGCGTCGTCGGACAGGGGGCGGCCGAGCAGTACTTC. It encodes CSVVGQGAAEQYF.

The genes are TRBV7-9 and TRBJ2-5, with 9 positions matching TRBD2. This CDR3 contains 17 residues. Germline V gene data show CDR1 as SEHNR and CDR2 as FQNEAQ (reference sequence). V lost 5 bases and J lost 5; bases outside the gene matches: 15. This CDR3 is CASSPTGREGRWETQYF. In DNA, the CDR3 is TGTGCCAGCAGCCCAACGGGGCGGGAGGGCCGATGGGAGACCCAGTACTTC. The variable domain in full, with the rest retrieved from reference TRBV7-9 and TRBJ2-5, is DTGVSQNPRHKITKRGQNVTFRCDPISEHNRLYWYRQTLGQGPEFLTYFQNEAQLEKSRLLSDRFSAERPKGSFSTLEIQRTEQGDSAMYLCASSPTGREGRWETQYFGPGTRLLVL.

This clonotype appeared once. The chain combines TRBV29-1 with TRBJ2-5, with D tentatively TRBD1 (5 bases). V shed 6 bases and J shed 2 bases, with 13 bases lying between them. This CDR3 has 13 amino acids. In germline, CDR1 is SQVTM, CDR2 ANQGSEA. Written as DNA, the CDR3 is TGCAGCGTAGGATGGGGCGGACAAGAGACCCAGTACTTC. It is translated as CSVGWGGQETQYF.

J is TRBJ2-7 and V is TRBV10-2; no clear D. Germline-derived CDR1 and CDR2 are WSHSY and SAAADI. The CDR3 is 12 amino acids. With 6 bases removed from V and 3 bases from J, the gap between germline ends came to 9 bases. CDR3 in amino acids: CASSNFGYEQYF. In DNA form, the CDR3 reads TGCGCCAGCAGCAATTTCGGCTACGAGCAGTACTTC.

The rearrangement joins TRBV7-9 to TRBJ2-7; the D gene could be TRBD1 or TRBD2 (5 bases each). Deletions cut 3 bases from V and 5 bases from J, with 17 bases between. The germline V gene has CDR1 SEHNR and CDR2 FQNEAQ (reference sequence). There are 15 residues in the CDR3. The CDR3 DNA reads TGTGCCAGCAGCTTCAGTCCGGGGACCCCCCACGAGCAGTACTTC. Translated, it gives CASSFSPGTPHEQYF.

The rearrangement joins TRBV5-8 to TRBJ1-2; the match to TRBD1 covers 7 bases. From germline, CDR1 is SGHTS and CDR2 YDEGEE. V lost 1 base and J lost 8; bases outside the gene matches: 5. The CDR3 has 13 amino acids. The CDR3 DNA reads as TGTGCCAGCAGCTTGACAGGGGAAGGAGGCTACACCTTC. It yields the protein CASSLTGEGGYTF.

This sequence joins TRBV7-2 and TRBJ1-4; D call uncertain. Trimming removed 5 bases at V and 8 bases at J, with 15 bases between. The germline V gene has CDR1 SGHTA and CDR2 FQGNSA. The CDR3 is 14 amino acids. The CDR3 is CASSQDSGWEKLFF. In DNA form, the CDR3 reads TGTGCCAGCAGCCAAGATAGTGGATGGGAAAAACTGTTTTTT.

This sequence joins TRBV6-5 and TRBJ1-1; tentative D call: TRBD1 (6 bases). The germline V gene has CDR1 MNHEY and CDR2 SVGAGI. Trimming removed 5 bases at V and 1 base at J, with 11 bases between. This CDR3 is 14 amino acids long. The DNA for the CDR3 is TGTGCCAGCAGTCCATGGGGACAGAACACTGAAGCTTTCTTT. Encoded protein: CASSPWGQNTEAFF.

This clonotype has at least ten counts. The V call is TRBV15, the J call TRBJ2-7; D remains unclear. CDR1 is LNHNV and CDR2 is YYDKDF in the germline V gene (reference sequence). CDR3 length: 16 amino acids. With 2 bases removed from V and 5 bases from J, the gap between germline ends came to 19 bases. The CDR3 spells CATSRPNSYSEDEQYF. CDR3 coding DNA: TGTGCCACCAGCAGACCCAATTCTTATTCTGAGGACGAGCAGTACTTC.

This clonotype has a count of ten or more. This chain joins TRBV6-5 and TRBJ1-1; TRBD1 might be the D (5 bases). Germline V gene data show CDR1 as MNHEY and CDR2 as SVGAGI. There are 12 residues in the CDR3. Trimming left V 5 bases short and J 5 bases short, with 9 bases between. The CDR3, as DNA: TGTGCCAGCAGTCAGCAGGGAACTGAAGCTTTCTTT. Encoded protein: CASSQQGTEAFF.

The table lists this clonotype with a count of one. This rearrangement joins TRBV7-9 to TRBJ2-7; 8 positions match TRBD2. Unmatched junction bases numbered 6, after V lost 5 bases and J lost 3 bases. This CDR3 comprises 14 residues. Germline-derived CDR1 and CDR2 are SEHNR and FQNEAQ (reference sequence). The CDR3 DNA is TGTGCCAGCAGCAGTTTAAGCGGGGGCTACGAGCAGTACTTC. Encoded protein: CASSSLSGGYEQYF. The full variable domain, its missing parts supplied by reference TRBV7-9 and TRBJ2-7, is DTGVSQNPRHKITKRGQNVTFRCDPISEHNRLYWYRQTLGQGPEFLTYFQNEAQLEKSRLLSDRFSAERPKGSFSTLEIQRTEQGDSAMYLCASSSLSGGYEQYFGPGTRLTVT.

This chain uses TRBV10-3 with TRBJ1-5; D uncertain. Trimming left V 2 bases short and J 1 base short, with 12 bases between. CDR3 length: 16 residues. The germline V gene has CDR1 ENHRY and CDR2 SYGVKD. Here the CDR3 reads CAISEVASGSNQPQHF. The CDR3 coding sequence is TGTGCCATCAGTGAGGTGGCTAGCGGGAGCAATCAGCCCCAGCATTTT.

This clonotype occurred a few times. One end of the junction fails to match germline, which may point to a read error. This rearrangement joins TRBV7-8 to TRBJ1-6; the match to TRBD1 covers 7 bases. The V gene's germline CDR1 is SGHVS and CDR2 FQNEAQ. The CDR3 covers 15 residues. The CDR3 DNA is TGCGCCAGCAGCCAAGAGGGCCAGGGGGGTTCACCCCTCCACTTT. Its translation is CASSQEGQGGSPLHF.

The chain combines TRBV4-1 with TRBJ1-4, with TRBD1 identical over 8 bases. The CDR3 is made up of 14 amino acids. Germline trimming cut 0 bases from V and 11 bases from J; bases unmatched to any gene: 5. From germline, CDR1 is MGHRA and CDR2 YSYEKL. CDR3 sequence (DNA): TGCGCCAGCAGCCAAGATCAGGGGGCTAGGAAACTGTTTTTT. Encoded protein: CASSQDQGARKLFF.